This T cell receptor (beta chain) was captured in a study of T cells in Graves' hyperthyroidism and ophthalmopathy. Whole-study results and caveats: Blood also carried most thyroid clonotypes expanded above 0.001.

From RNA transcripts, TCR beta CDR3 regions were amplified. The study used the HTBI primer set for a first-round RT-PCR of the TCR CDR3. A single record per CDR3 protein comes from TCRdb applying MiXCR to the multiplex PCR reads. The sample lists approximately 330,000 distinct CDR3 sequences, 21% occurring once. This clonotype was detected many times. Its antigen is not known. Trimming cost V 3 bases and J 7 bases; bases outside gene matches: 11. The CDR3 is made up of 16 amino acids. Germline V lookup: CDR1 GTSNPN, CDR2 SVGIG (reference sequence). This TCR derives from a woman aged 50 to 65 with Graves' hyperthyroidism. The sample taken for sequencing was blood. V and J are TRBV30 and TRBJ2-1, with TRBD2 matching 11 bases. DNA of the CDR3: TGTGCCTGGAGCACCCGGCGACTAGCGGGACAGAATGAGCAGTTCTTC. Translated: CAWSTRRLAGQNEQFF.